This T cell receptor beta chain originates from a study of T cells in localized non-small cell lung cancer. Overall study findings and caveats: Heterogeneity within the tumor remains possible, as just one region underwent sequencing.

The V end lost 4 bases, the J end lost 8 bases, and 15 bases lay between the germline ends. The CDR3 sequence is 14 residues long. Germline V gene lookup returns CDR1 MDHEN and CDR2 SYDVKM. A remark on this clone: Its antigen is unknown.

Assay: immunoSEQ multiplex PCR; the TCRdb copy retains only in-frame clones and omits some. The sample includes 25,000 to 35,000 clones, about 80% of them seen just once. The source of this sequence is a man aged 35-75 years with stage III lung adenocarcinoma. The chain combines TRBV28 with TRBJ2-4; weak D call: TRBD2 (5 bases). The source was peripheral blood mononuclear cells, collected before any cancer treatment. For the CDR3, the DNA is TGTGCCAGCAGTTCCACTTTGAGTAGCGACATTCAGTACTTC. The encoded protein is CASSSTLSSDIQYF. Drawing the rest from reference TRBV28 and TRBJ2-4, the complete variable domain is DVKVTQSSRYLVKRTGEKVFLECVQDMDHENMFWYRQDPGLGLRLIYFSYDVKMKEKGDIPEGYSVSREKKERFSLILESASTNQTSMYLCASSSTLSSDIQYFGAGTRLSVL.